This T cell receptor (beta chain) was identified in a study of Ad26.COV2.S vaccination and SARS-CoV-2 variants. In the study overall: This donor came from the COV1001 trial of Ad26.COV2.S. General study results and limits: Placebo recipients had lower spike-specific TCR breadth than vaccine recipients.

Sample treatment: roughly 19 received Ad26.COV2.S at low or high dose, single or two shots; about 5 received placebo; per-sample allocation not given. All samples were drawn on day 63, counting from the first vaccine or placebo injection. The table came from immunoSEQ multiplex PCR; TCRdb's copy has only in-frame clones and leaves some out. Among some 460,000 clones listed, roughly nine tenths were seen once. For this clone: Antigen specificity is unknown.

The V end lost 5 bases, the J end lost 1 base, and 17 bases lay between the germline ends. Per the germline V gene, CDR1 is LNHDA and CDR2 is SQIVND (reference sequence). The CDR3 is 16 amino acids. The material was peripheral blood, obtained in a trial of Ad26.COV2.S vaccine versus placebo. The receptor's source is a person aged 18-65 years who received the Ad26.COV2.S COVID-19 vaccine or a placebo. V usage is TRBV19 and J usage is TRBJ1-1; no clear D gene. The DNA of the CDR3 is TGTGCCAGTAGTCCGGCAATTTCCCGACGGAACACTGAAGCTTTCTTT. Its translation: CASSPAISRRNTEAFF.